This T cell receptor beta chain was profiled in a study of CD8+CD57+ T cells in acquired aplastic anemia. Overall study context: Mean DNA quantity obtained from sorted CD4+ and CD8+ cells was about 3 ug.

Study results and limitations: Researchers report that fewer than 35 CD8+ CDR3 sequences appeared in both patients and controls. The study found no significant CD8+ Simpson's diversity difference between patients and controls.

Patients selected for sequencing had displayed CD8+CD57+ cell expansion by flow cytometry. All patients had severe acquired aplastic anemia. Using genomic DNA as the template, TCR beta VDJ and CDR3 profiling was carried out. From the reads, TCRdb called clonotypes with MiXCR, one entry per CDR3 protein. The sample contains 200,000 or so distinct CDR3 sequences, around 45% of which appear only once. Germline V gives CDR1 KGHDR, CDR2 SFDVKD. V was pared by 3 bases and J by 2 bases, with 12 bases between. The length of the CDR3 is 15 residues. This clonotype was seen repeatedly, ten times or more. Its specificity is unknown.

The TCR was taken from a human donor with aplastic anemia. Specimen: sorted CD4+, CD8+, or CD8+CD57+ T cells (not recorded which) from PBMCs. This rearrangement joins TRBV24-1 to TRBJ2-5, with a tentative D call TRBD1 (6 bases). CDR3 coding DNA: TGTGCCACCAGTGATCAACAGGGCTTTCAAGAGACCCAGTACTTC. Its translation is CATSDQQGFQETQYF.